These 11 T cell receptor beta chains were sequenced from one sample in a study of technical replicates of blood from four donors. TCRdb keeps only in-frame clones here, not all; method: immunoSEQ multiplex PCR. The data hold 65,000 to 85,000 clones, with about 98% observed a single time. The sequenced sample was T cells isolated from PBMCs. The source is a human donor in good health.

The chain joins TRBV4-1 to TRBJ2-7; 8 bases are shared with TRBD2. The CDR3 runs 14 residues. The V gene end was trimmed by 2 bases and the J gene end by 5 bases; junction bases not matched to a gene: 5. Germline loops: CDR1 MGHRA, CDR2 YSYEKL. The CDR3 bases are TGCGCCAGCAGCCAACCGGGACTAGGGAACGAGCAGTACTTC. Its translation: CASSQPGLGNEQYF.

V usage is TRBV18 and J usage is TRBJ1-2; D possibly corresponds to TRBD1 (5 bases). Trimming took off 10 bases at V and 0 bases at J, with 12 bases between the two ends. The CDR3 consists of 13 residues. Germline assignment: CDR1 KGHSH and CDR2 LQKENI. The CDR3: CATRQLANYGYTF. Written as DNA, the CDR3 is TGTGCCACCAGACAGTTAGCTAACTATGGCTACACCTTC.

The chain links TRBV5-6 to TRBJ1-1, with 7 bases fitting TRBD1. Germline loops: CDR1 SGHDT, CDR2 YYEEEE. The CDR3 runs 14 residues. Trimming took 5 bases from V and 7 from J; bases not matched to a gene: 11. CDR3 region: CASSFRGTVNEAFF. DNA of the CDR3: TGTGCCAGCAGTTTTAGGGGGACAGTTAATGAAGCTTTCTTT.

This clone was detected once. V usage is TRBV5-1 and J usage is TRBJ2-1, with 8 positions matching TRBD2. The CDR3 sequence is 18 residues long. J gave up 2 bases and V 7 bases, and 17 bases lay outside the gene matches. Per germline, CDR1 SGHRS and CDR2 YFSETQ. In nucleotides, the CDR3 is TGCGCCAGCGGGCCGAAAGCGGGAGACCCACTAACCTACAATGAGCAGTTCTTC. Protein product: CASGPKAGDPLTYNEQFF.

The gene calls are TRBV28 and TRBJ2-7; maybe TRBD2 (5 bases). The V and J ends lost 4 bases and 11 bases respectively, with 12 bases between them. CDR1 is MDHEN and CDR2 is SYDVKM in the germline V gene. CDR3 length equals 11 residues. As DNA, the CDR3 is TGTGCCAGCAGTTCCACCGAGAGGGAGTACTTC. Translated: CASSSTEREYF.

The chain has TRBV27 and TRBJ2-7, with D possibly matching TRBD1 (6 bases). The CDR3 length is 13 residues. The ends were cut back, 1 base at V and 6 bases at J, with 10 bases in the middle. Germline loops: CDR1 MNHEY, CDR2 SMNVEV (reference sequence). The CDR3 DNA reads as TGTGCCAGCAGTTTATACAGGGAAGCCGAGCAGTACTTC. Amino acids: CASSLYREAEQYF.

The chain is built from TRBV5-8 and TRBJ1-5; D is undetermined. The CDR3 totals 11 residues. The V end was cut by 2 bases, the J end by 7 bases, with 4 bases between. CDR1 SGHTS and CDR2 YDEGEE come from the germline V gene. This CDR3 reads CASSLLQPQHF. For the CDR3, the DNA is TGTGCCAGCAGCTTACTACAGCCCCAGCATTTT.

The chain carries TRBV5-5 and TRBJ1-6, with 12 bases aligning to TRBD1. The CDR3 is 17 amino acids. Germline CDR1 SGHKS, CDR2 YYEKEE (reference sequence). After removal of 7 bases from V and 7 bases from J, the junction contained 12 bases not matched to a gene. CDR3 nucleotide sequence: TGTGCCAGCCGGGACAGGGGGCAAGGTAGTGGGAATTCACCCCTCCACTTT. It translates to CASRDRGQGSGNSPLHF.

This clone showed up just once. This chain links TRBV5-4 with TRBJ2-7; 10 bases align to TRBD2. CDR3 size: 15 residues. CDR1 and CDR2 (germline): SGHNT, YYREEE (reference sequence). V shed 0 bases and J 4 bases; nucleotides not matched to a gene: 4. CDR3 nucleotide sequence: TGTGCCAGCAGCTTGGTAGCGGGAGGTCGTTACGAGCAGTACTTC. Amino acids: CASSLVAGGRYEQYF.

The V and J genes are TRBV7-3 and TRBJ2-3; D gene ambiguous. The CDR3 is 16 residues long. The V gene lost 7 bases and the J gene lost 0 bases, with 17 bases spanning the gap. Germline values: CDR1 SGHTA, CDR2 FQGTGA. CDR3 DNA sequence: TGTGCCAGCACCGCCGCGGCGGCCGTAAGCACAGATACGCAGTATTTT. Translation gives CASTAAAAVSTDTQYF.

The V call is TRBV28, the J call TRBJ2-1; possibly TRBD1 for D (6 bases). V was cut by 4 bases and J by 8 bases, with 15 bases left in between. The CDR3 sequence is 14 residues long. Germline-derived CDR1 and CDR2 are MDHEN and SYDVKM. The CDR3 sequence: CASSSHSGVHEQFF. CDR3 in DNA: TGTGCCAGCAGTTCCCACTCAGGGGTTCATGAGCAGTTCTTC. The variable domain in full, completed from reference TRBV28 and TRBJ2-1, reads DVKVTQSSRYLVKRTGEKVFLECVQDMDHENMFWYRQDPGLGLRLIYFSYDVKMKEKGDIPEGYSVSREKKERFSLILESASTNQTSMYLCASSSHSGVHEQFFGPGTRLTVL.